Following are 19 T cell receptor beta chains from one sample sequenced in a study of blood T cell repertoires in COVID-19. This table comes from immunoSEQ multiplex PCR, and its TCRdb copy is limited to in-frame clones, with some not included. The table lists 400,000 or so clones, 80% to 90% of them singletons, with roughly 1.1% in the top ten. Sample: PBMCs or T cells enriched from blood (not recorded which). The receptor source for this set is a man aged 30-40 years who had recovered from COVID-19.

The J gene is TRBJ1-6, the V gene TRBV10-2; D is unresolved. This CDR3 comprises 13 residues. Germline CDR1 and CDR2: WSHSY and SAAADI. The ends were cut back, 2 bases at V and 14 bases at J, with 13 bases in the middle. CDR3 coding DNA: TGCGCCAGCAGTGAGAGCTGGGTTGGAGCCCTCCACTTT. It specifies CASSESWVGALHF.

The chain employs TRBV28 and TRBJ1-1; unclear D gene. The CDR3 runs to 13 residues. V was clipped by 7 bases and J by 0 bases, with 9 bases between them. The germline gives CDR1 MDHEN, CDR2 SYDVKM. The CDR3 DNA sequence: TGTGCCAGCATTCGTGCAGTGAACACTGAAGCTTTCTTT. Translating gives CASIRAVNTEAFF.

The CDR3 region is CASSQGPTGLNQPQHF. The CDR3 region has the DNA TGTGCCAGCAGCCAGGGGCCGACAGGGCTCAATCAGCCCCAGCATTTT. The chain links TRBV3-1 (or the pseudogene TRBV3-2) to TRBJ1-5, with 7 bases lining up with TRBD1. Germline lookup yields CDR1 LGHDT and CDR2 YNNKEL (reference sequence). The junction had 8 bases not matched to a gene; V was cut back by 3 bases and J by 3 bases. The CDR3 sequence is 16 residues long.

The chain uses TRBV27 and TRBJ2-5; 7 positions match TRBD2. The CDR3 loop spans 14 amino acids. With 4 bases clipped from V and 4 bases from J, the junction kept 6 bases outside the gene matches. Germline CDR1 and CDR2: MNHEY and SMNVEV (reference sequence). Written as DNA, the CDR3 is TGTGCCAGCAGTTCTAGCGGTAGCCCAGAGACCCAGTACTTC. Protein sequence: CASSSSGSPETQYF.

The chain combines TRBV14 with TRBJ2-1, with 8 bases lining up with TRBD2. The CDR3 consists of 12 residues. Germline V gene data show CDR1 as SGHDN and CDR2 as FVKESK. With V trimmed by 1 base and J by 15 bases, 5 bases remained unmatched. In DNA, the CDR3 is TGTGCCAGCAGCCAAGCTTTGAGCGGGAGGTTCTTC. As protein: CASSQALSGRFF.

V is TRBV28 and J is TRBJ1-1; D may be TRBD1 (6 bases). This CDR3 has 16 amino acids. The V and J ends lost 5 bases and 3 bases respectively, with 19 bases between them. Germline V CDR1 and CDR2: MDHEN, SYDVKM. The CDR3 protein is CASSGSSGTTHTEAFF. The CDR3 DNA reads TGTGCCAGCAGTGGTTCCTCCGGGACAACCCACACTGAAGCTTTCTTT.

This clone has more than one count but fewer than ten. V is TRBV11-2 and J is TRBJ1-6; D is unresolved. V lost 5 bases, J lost 10 bases, and 15 bases lay in between. The CDR3 is 14 residues long. Germline V CDR1 and CDR2: SGHAT, FQNNGV. CDR3 sequence: CASSPGGERSPLHF. Here the CDR3 DNA reads TGTGCCAGCAGCCCCGGCGGGGAGAGGTCACCCCTCCACTTT.

The chain recombines TRBV7-9 with TRBJ2-2, with D possibly TRBD2 on 5 matching bases. Trimming left V 6 bases short and J 6 bases short, with 17 bases between. Germline loops: CDR1 SEHNR, CDR2 FQNEAQ (reference sequence). The CDR3 has 15 residues. The CDR3 region is CASSFQNSDPGELFF. The CDR3 DNA is TGTGCCAGCAGTTTCCAAAATAGCGACCCCGGGGAGCTGTTTTTT.

The chain is built from TRBV4-1 and TRBJ2-7; 9 bases map to TRBD2. The germline CDR1 and CDR2 sequences are MGHRA and YSYEKL. Trimming took 1 base from V and 1 from J; bases not matched to a gene: 5. This CDR3 has 16 amino acids. The CDR3, as DNA: TGCGCCAGCAGCCAAGCGGCTAGCGGGAAATCCTACGAGCAGTACTTC. This gives the protein CASSQAASGKSYEQYF.

V gene TRBV18 combines with J gene TRBJ1-2, with 7 positions matching TRBD1. The CDR3 runs to 14 residues. CDR1 is KGHSH, CDR2 LQKENI, per germline. Trimming took 2 bases from V and 3 from J; bases not matched to a gene: 3. CDR3 sequence: CASSPKTGDYGYTF. CDR3 sequence (DNA): TGTGCCAGCTCACCAAAAACAGGGGACTATGGCTACACCTTC.

The chain joins TRBV9 to TRBJ2-6; no clear D gene. V was trimmed by 7 bases and J by 2 bases, leaving 4 bases between them. The CDR3 covers 12 residues. The germline gives CDR1 SGDLS, CDR2 YYNGEE. Here the CDR3 DNA reads TGTGCCAGCTCAACTGGGGCCAACGTCCTGACTTTC. Its translation is CASSTGANVLTF.

The chain carries TRBV5-4 and TRBJ2-7; D ambiguous. V lost 4 bases to trimming and J lost 4 bases, with 9 bases between them. There are 12 residues in the CDR3. Looked up from germline, CDR1 is SGHNT and CDR2 is YYREEE (reference sequence). CDR3 sequence reads: CASSDGAYEQYF. The CDR3 DNA follows: TGTGCCAGCAGCGATGGAGCTTACGAGCAGTACTTC.

Only one count was recorded for this clone. The rearrangement links TRBV29-1 to TRBJ2-3; D possibly corresponds to TRBD2 (7 bases). The CDR3 has 15 residues. Germline V gene lookup returns CDR1 SQVTM and CDR2 ANQGSEA. V was shortened by 5 bases and J by 2 bases, with 17 bases between the two germline ends. The CDR3 sequence: CSVMGGQGLTDTQYF. For the CDR3, the DNA is TGCAGCGTTATGGGGGGGCAGGGACTCACAGATACGCAGTATTTT.

This clone was recorded only once. The chain uses TRBV9 and TRBJ2-1, with 8 bases fitting TRBD2. The CDR3 has 15 amino acids. V lost 0 bases and J lost 5; bases outside the gene matches: 4. Germline CDR1 reads SGDLS; CDR2 reads YYNGEE. For the CDR3, the DNA is TGTGCCAGCAGCGTAGCTGGACTAGCCCACAATGAGCAGTTCTTC. Its translation: CASSVAGLAHNEQFF.

V is TRBV29-1 and J is TRBJ2-1; 10 bases map to TRBD2. V dropped 4 bases and J dropped 5; count of bases not matched to a gene: 2. Germline CDR1 reads SQVTM; CDR2 reads ANQGSEA. The CDR3 extends over 13 amino acids. CDR3 DNA: TGCAGCGTTGGGACTAGCGGAGACAATGAGCAGTTCTTC. Its translation: CSVGTSGDNEQFF.

The DNA for the CDR3 is TGCGCCAGCAGCTTGGACGGCGGCACTGAAGCTTTCTTT. It translates to CASSLDGGTEAFF. The chain is built from TRBV5-1 and TRBJ1-1; D is uncertain. The CDR3 consists of 13 residues. V dropped 0 bases and J dropped 4 bases, with 7 bases sitting between them. Germline V lookup: CDR1 SGHRS, CDR2 YFSETQ.

This chain connects TRBV5-1 to TRBJ1-2, with a tentative D call TRBD1 (6 bases). Trimming pared 4 bases from V and 0 bases from J, leaving 13 bases between. The CDR3 covers 15 residues. Germline CDR1 SGHRS, CDR2 YFSETQ. The CDR3 protein is CASSLGTNPNYGYTF. CDR3 coding DNA: TGCGCCAGCAGCCTCGGGACAAACCCTAACTATGGCTACACCTTC. Full variable domain (outside the CDR3, taken from reference TRBV5-1 and TRBJ1-2): KAGVTQTPRYLIKTRGQQVTLSCSPISGHRSVSWYQQTPGQGLQFLFEYFSETQRNKGNFPGRFSGRQFSNSRSEMNVSTLELGDSALYLCASSLGTNPNYGYTFGSGTRLTVV.

The V call is TRBV6-5, the J call TRBJ1-2; no firm D call. Germline V gene sequence: CDR1 MNHEY, CDR2 SVGAGI. The CDR3 is made up of 12 amino acids. The V end was cut by 7 bases, the J end by 5 bases, with 11 bases between. Here the CDR3 DNA reads TGTGCCAGCACCCCAACGGGGTATGGCTACACCTTC. Its protein product is CASTPTGYGYTF.

V is TRBV21-1 and J is TRBJ2-1; TRBD1 was called by the table and not checked on the DNA. TRBV21-1 is a listed pseudogene. The CDR3 totals 15 residues. The CDR3 loop reads CASSKACRTGGKQFF. The CDR3 nucleotides are TGTGCCAGCAGCAAAGCGTGTCGGACAGGGGGCAAGCAGTTCTTC.